Given below is one T cell receptor (beta chain) in context. As yet, its antigen is unknown. PCR primers comprised 60 Vbeta and 13 Jbeta primers. Method: immunoSEQ multiplex PCR; TCRdb's copy keeps in-frame clones and lacks some. The sample records 140,000 to 150,000 clones, approximately 72% being singletons. The data derive from a study of cytomegalovirus exposure and HLA in healthy donors. Study observations and caveats: A later analysis associated some 16,000 TCR beta sequences with HLA alleles at a 0.05 false discovery rate.

Germline CDR1 and CDR2: SGHDN and FVKESK. The CDR3 loop spans 17 amino acids. V lost 0 bases and J 4 bases, leaving 16 bases between the germline ends. Healthy bone marrow donors formed the donor group. This receptor was taken from an older woman in good health and CMV-seronegative. V is TRBV14 and J is TRBJ2-1; D perhaps matches TRBD2 (6 bases). The sequencing input was PBMCs. The CDR3 here is CASSQDRGRAGYNEQFF. As DNA, the CDR3 is TGTGCCAGCAGCCAAGATCGAGGCCGGGCGGGGTACAATGAGCAGTTCTTC.